The TCR beta chain under discussion was sequenced for a study of T cell repertoires in cytomegalovirus infection. V lost 0 bases, J lost 4 bases, and 13 bases lay in between. Germline V lookup: CDR1 SGHTA, CDR2 FQGNSA. The CDR3 is 15 residues long. Study conclusions and caveats: People with CMV and the relevant HLA were identified by cumulative public TCR beta family frequency.

This clonotype came up many times. Its antigen is not identified. TCRdb independently ran MiXCR on the reads; one entry per CDR3 protein. There are roughly 320,000 distinct CDR3 sequences in the sample; around 9.5% occur only once, and over 3.5% lies in the top ten. Material: PBMCs. This receptor was obtained from a human donor in good health (CMV status not recorded). Some clones in this sample may be carry-over from other donors' samples. The V and J genes are TRBV7-2 and TRBJ2-7; the D call may be TRBD1 or TRBD2 (5 bases each). CDR3 region: CASSLAQRWGYEQYF. The DNA for the CDR3 is TGTGCCAGCAGCTTAGCGCAGCGGTGGGGGTACGAGCAGTACTTC.